The rows below give T cell receptor beta chains drawn from one sample of a study of post-analysis software for immune sequencing data. MiXCR, applied by TCRdb to the PCR reads, yields one record per CDR3 protein. Among roughly 650,000 distinct CDR3 sequences listed, approximately 59% were seen once. The specimen was blood. These receptors originate from a girl aged 2 to 9 with multiple sclerosis. Each CDR3 is given with its conserved first and last residue. A D gene is named only where the DNA matches it firmly. Size is stated for part of the rows, as once, few or many counts, or as a class when the clone is expanded.

clone_size: few; v_call: TRBV7-9; j_call: TRBJ2-3; d_call: NA; cdr3_nt: TGTGCCAGCAGCTTAGTGTCTTACACAGATACGCAGTATTTT; cdr3_aa: CASSLVSYTDTQYF
clone_size: NA; v_call: TRBV20-1; j_call: TRBJ2-5; d_call: NA; cdr3_nt: TGCAGTGCGTGTCAGGCACGGGAGTGGTACCAAGAGACCCAGTACTTC; cdr3_aa: CSACQAREWYQETQYF
clone_size: NA; v_call: TRBV5-1; j_call: TRBJ2-2; d_call: NA; cdr3_nt: TGCGCCAGCAGCTTCGGGACCCTGAACACCGGGGAGCTGTTTTTT; cdr3_aa: CASSFGTLNTGELFF
clone_size: few; v_call: TRBV10-2; j_call: TRBJ1-2; d_call: NA; cdr3_nt: TGCGCCAGCAGTGAGGTCGGGGGCAGCTATGGCTACACCTTC; cdr3_aa: CASSEVGGSYGYTF
clone_size: NA; v_call: TRBV7-9; j_call: TRBJ2-7; d_call: NA; cdr3_nt: TGTGCCAGCAGCTTTGCGTACGAGCAGTACTTC; cdr3_aa: CASSFAYEQYF
clone_size: few; v_call: TRBV6-2/TRBV6-3; j_call: TRBJ2-1; d_call: NA; cdr3_nt: TGTGCCAGCAGCCAGGGTGGAAAGGCTTCTCAGCAGTTCTTC; cdr3_aa: CASSQGGKASQQFF
clone_size: NA; v_call: TRBV28; j_call: TRBJ2-5; d_call: NA; cdr3_nt: TGTGCCAGCAGGATCATCGGGCGGTTGGAGACCCAGTACTTC; cdr3_aa: CASRIIGRLETQYF
clone_size: NA; v_call: TRBV12-3/TRBV12-4; j_call: TRBJ1-5; d_call: TRBD1; cdr3_nt: TGTGCCAGCAGTTTAGGGCCGGGACAGGGGGCGTCGCGGCAGCCCCAGCATTTT; cdr3_aa: CASSLGPGQGASRQPQHF
clone_size: few; v_call: TRBV20-1; j_call: TRBJ1-1; d_call: TRBD1; cdr3_nt: TGCAGTGCTAGAGATGGACAGGGTGATGGAGCTTTCTTT; cdr3_aa: CSARDGQGDGAFF
clone_size: NA; v_call: TRBV10-3; j_call: TRBJ2-1; d_call: NA; cdr3_nt: TGTGCCATCAGTGAGTCGACGGCCAGCTCCTACAATGAGCAGTTCTTC; cdr3_aa: CAISESTASSYNEQFF
clone_size: NA; v_call: TRBV29-1; j_call: TRBJ2-3; d_call: TRBD1; cdr3_nt: TGCAGCGCGACAGGGGAATCCTCAGATACGCAGTATTTT; cdr3_aa: CSATGESSDTQYF
clone_size: NA; v_call: TRBV20-1; j_call: TRBJ2-5; d_call: TRBD2; cdr3_nt: TGCAGTGGTGAGACTAGCGGGGCCTACAATGAGCAGTACTTC; cdr3_aa: CSGETSGAYNEQYF
clone_size: few; v_call: TRBV20-1; j_call: TRBJ2-5; d_call: NA; cdr3_nt: TGCAGTGCTAGAGCAGCGGGCGCGGGAGAGACCCAGTACTTC; cdr3_aa: CSARAAGAGETQYF
clone_size: few; v_call: TRBV29-1; j_call: TRBJ1-1; d_call: NA; cdr3_nt: TGCAGCGTGATGGGGAATGCTGAAGCTTTCTTT; cdr3_aa: CSVMGNAEAFF
clone_size: few; v_call: TRBV7-2; j_call: TRBJ2-3; d_call: NA; cdr3_nt: TGTGCCAGCAGCTTGGACATTACTAGCACAGATACGCAGTATTTT; cdr3_aa: CASSLDITSTDTQYF
clone_size: few; v_call: TRBV12-3/TRBV12-4; j_call: TRBJ1-1; d_call: NA; cdr3_nt: TGTGCCAGCAGTCCCCCGGGACGAACATACACTGAAGCTTTCTTT; cdr3_aa: CASSPPGRTYTEAFF
clone_size: NA; v_call: TRBV7-2; j_call: TRBJ1-5; d_call: NA; cdr3_nt: TGTGCCAGCAGCTCCGGAGACAGATTCCGGTTTAATCAGCCCCAGCATTTT; cdr3_aa: CASSSGDRFRFNQPQHF
clone_size: NA; v_call: TRBV4-2; j_call: TRBJ2-1; d_call: TRBD2; cdr3_nt: TGTGCCAGCAGCCAGACTAGCGGCGAAGCCTACAATGAGCAGTTCTTC; cdr3_aa: CASSQTSGEAYNEQFF
clone_size: NA; v_call: TRBV14; j_call: TRBJ2-5; d_call: NA; cdr3_nt: TGTGCCAGCAGCCGAAACCAAGAGACCCAGTACTTC; cdr3_aa: CASSRNQETQYF
clone_size: few; v_call: TRBV21-1; j_call: TRBJ2-7; d_call: NA; cdr3_nt: TGTGCCAGCAGCAAAGAGAGCAAAACCCCCTACGAGCAGTACTTC; cdr3_aa: CASSKESKTPYEQYF
clone_size: NA; v_call: TRBV7-6; j_call: TRBJ2-4; d_call: NA; cdr3_nt: TGTGCCAGCAGCTTAGAGGGGACCGGAGCCAAAAACATTCAGTACTTC; cdr3_aa: CASSLEGTGAKNIQYF
clone_size: NA; v_call: TRBV20-1; j_call: TRBJ2-1; d_call: TRBD2; cdr3_nt: TGCAGTGCTAGCCCACCCCTAGCGGGGAACTACAATGAGCAGTTCTTC; cdr3_aa: CSASPPLAGNYNEQFF
clone_size: NA; v_call: TRBV20-1; j_call: TRBJ2-7; d_call: TRBD2; cdr3_nt: TGCAGTGCTAGACAAACTAGCGGGAATTCCTACGAGCAGTACTTC; cdr3_aa: CSARQTSGNSYEQYF
clone_size: few; v_call: TRBV12-3/TRBV12-4; j_call: TRBJ2-5; d_call: TRBD1; cdr3_nt: TGTGCCAGCAGTGTTGACAGGGTCGGGGAGACCCAGTACTTC; cdr3_aa: CASSVDRVGETQYF